This T cell receptor (beta chain) appears in the sequencing data of a study of shared clonotypes between healthy human individuals. This CDR3 is 18 amino acids long. From germline, CDR1 is MGHRA and CDR2 YSYEKL. The ends were cut back, 0 bases at V and 5 bases at J, with 22 bases in the middle. Here immunoSEQ multiplex PCR was the method, and the copy in TCRdb shows in-frame clones only, minus some. In the table there are some 680,000 clones, around 73% of which are singletons. This chain uses TRBV4-1 with TRBJ1-1, with a possible D match to TRBD1 (6 bases). Input material: memory CD4+ T cells sorted from blood. Documented subset: CD45RA-negative fraction. This sequence was found in a woman between 25 and 40 years old in good health. The CDR3 sequence: CASSQDLVRDKVSTEAFF. The CDR3 nucleotides are TGCGCCAGCAGCCAAGATCTTGTTCGGGACAAGGTGTCTACTGAAGCTTTCTTT.